The clone carrying this TCR beta chain was seen a few times. Its antigen is as yet unknown. The sample belongs to a study of CD8+ T cells in alopecia areata. As for the study in general: Treatment of the treated patients consisted of oral tofacitinib, 5 to 10 mg twice daily. General study findings and limits: Normal scalp had lower clonality than lesional scalp, with alopecia totalis/universalis lesions showing this most strongly.

Following extraction, RNA underwent reverse transcription to cDNA, which served as the sequencing template. Data came from immunoSEQ multiplex PCR; TCRdb stores just in-frame clones and leaves some out. The sample shows around 61,000 clones, approximately 46% of them seen only once. Peripheral blood samples and lesional scalp punch biopsies were obtained from alopecia areata patients. Sorting from PBMCs produced CD4+ and CD8+ T cells. Unmatched junction bases numbered 6, after V lost 0 bases and J lost 6 bases. The CDR3 totals 15 residues. Germline V gene sequence: CDR1 LGHNT, CDR2 FRNRAP. Here the sequenced sample was CD8+ T cells sorted from blood, taken at week 0. The receptor was isolated from a human donor with alopecia areata. J is TRBJ2-7 and V is TRBV12-5, with TRBD2 identical over 9 bases. In DNA form, the CDR3 reads TGTGCTAGTGGTTTGGTGCCTAGCGGGAATGGCGAGCAGTACTTC. Translation gives CASGLVPSGNGEQYF.